The following is a T cell receptor (beta chain) sequence with its context. Germline CDR1 reads MNHNS; CDR2 reads SASEGT. The CDR3 is 14 residues long. Trimming stripped 4 bases from V and 3 bases from J, with 7 bases between. Sequencing used immunoSEQ multiplex PCR; TCRdb keeps in-frame clones, though not all of them. The profile shows around 200,000 clones, 70% to 90% of them singletons. This sample stems from a study of blood T cell repertoires in COVID-19. About the study: Sources were T cells, B-cell-depleted T cells, or PBMCs; the material itself was cDNA or gDNA.

The participants were between roughly 18 and 100 years old and came from some 23 US areas. Cohorts were assigned according to the clinical history that participants reported. Within 2 weeks of study entry, exposed participants had contacted a PCR-confirmed or clinician-diagnosed COVID-19 case. Sequenced sample: PBMCs or T cells enriched from blood (not recorded which). The receptor was derived from a woman aged 25 to 39 who had been exposed to COVID-19. The chain carries TRBV6-1 and TRBJ1-6; D is perhaps TRBD1 (5 bases). DNA for the CDR3: TGTGCCAGCAGTGGGCAGGGCTATAATTCACCCCTCCACTTT. Protein sequence: CASSGQGYNSPLHF.